The entry below gives a single T cell receptor (beta chain) sequence along with its context. The target antigen is unknown. The germline V gene has CDR1 SEHNR and CDR2 FQNEAQ (reference sequence). V shed 5 bases and J 6 bases; nucleotides not matched to a gene: 4. The CDR3 length is 13 residues. A second PCR of 7 to 11 cycles used a sample-barcoded 5' primer and a J-beta primer mix. A 12-random-nucleotide template-switch adaptor tagged each cDNA molecule. TCRdb itself ran the 5' RACE reads through MiXCR, one entry per CDR3 protein. The sample yields just over 800,000 distinct CDR3 sequences, approximately 65% seen once. These data are taken from a study of blood T cells in healthy people across ages. General study findings and limits: The CMV status of each donor remained undetermined, and this could have confounded shifts in expanded clonotypes. Greater diversity and more naive CD4+ cells were seen in long-lived donors than in aged donors.

This chain links TRBV7-9 with TRBJ2-4; 7 bases are a match to TRBD1. Sequenced: blood. This receptor was identified in a man aged 30 to 39 in good health. The CDR3, as DNA: TGTGCCAGCAGCCCATGGGACAGAAACATTCAGTACTTC. Translating gives CASSPWDRNIQYF.